The rows below give T cell receptor beta chains drawn from one sample of a study of neurological immune-mediated disorders. From the 5' RACE reads, TCRdb called clonotypes with MiXCR, one entry per CDR3 protein. Of about 70,000 distinct CDR3 sequences listed, 3.2% are singletons. What was sequenced was PBMCs. The receptors originated from a woman aged 50 to 60 with multiple sclerosis. Each CDR3 is given with its conserved first and last residue. The order of the fields is J gene, clone size, D gene, V gene, CDR3 protein, CDR3 DNA. The D gene is left open where the match is weak. Clone size is given as how often the clone was seen (once, few, many) or a class if it is expanded.

TRBJ2-1	few	-	TRBV9	CASSPGGGGPGYNEQFF	TGTGCCAGCAGCCCCGGAGGGGGAGGGCCCGGTTACAATGAGCAGTTCTTC
TRBJ2-7	many	TRBD2	TRBV20-1	CSASKREPVYEQYF	TGCAGTGCTAGTAAGCGGGAGCCAGTCTACGAGCAGTACTTC
TRBJ1-1	many	-	TRBV28	CASRPSPQRLGGAEAFF	TGTGCCAGCAGACCATCCCCACAGAGACTGGGGGGGGCTGAAGCTTTCTTT
TRBJ2-1	many	-	TRBV5-1	CASSLTRAEQFF	TGCGCCAGCAGCTTGACGAGGGCTGAGCAGTTCTTC
TRBJ2-1	many	TRBD2	TRBV5-1	CASSFGLAGVNEQFF	TGCGCCAGCAGCTTCGGACTAGCGGGAGTTAATGAGCAGTTCTTC
TRBJ1-5	many	TRBD1	TRBV7-8	CASSLAGGAGQPQHF	TGTGCCAGCAGCTTAGCAGGGGGCGCGGGTCAGCCCCAGCATTTT
TRBJ2-5	many	TRBD1	TRBV5-1	CASSYAGTGGRETQYF	TGCGCCAGCAGCTACGCCGGGACAGGGGGCAGAGAGACCCAGTACTTC
TRBJ2-6	many	-	TRBV5-1	CASRQDSGANVLTF	TGCGCCAGTAGACAGGACTCTGGGGCCAACGTCCTGACTTTC
TRBJ1-2	many	-	TRBV24-1	CATSDLGKNYGYTF	TGTGCCACCAGTGATTTGGGGAAGAACTATGGCTACACCTTC
TRBJ2-3	many	TRBD2	TRBV5-5	CASSRPSGGRTDTQYF	TGTGCCAGCAGCCGTCCAAGCGGGGGACGCACAGATACGCAGTATTTT
TRBJ2-7	many	-	TRBV9	CASSDRELGEQYF	TGTGCCAGCAGCGACAGGGAGCTAGGGGAGCAGTACTTC
TRBJ2-5	many	-	TRBV20-1	CSACPGTLQETQYF	TGCAGTGCTTGCCCCGGGACTCTCCAAGAGACCCAGTACTTC
TRBJ2-5	many	-	TRBV12-3/TRBV12-4	CASSLRRIQETQYF	TGTGCCAGCAGCCTTAGACGGATTCAAGAGACCCAGTACTTC
TRBJ2-1	many	-	TRBV20-1	CSARDMTLNEQFF	TGCAGTGCTAGAGATATGACTCTTAATGAGCAGTTCTTC
TRBJ2-5	many	TRBD2	TRBV5-6	CASSLALVAGAPETQYF	TGTGCCAGCAGCTTGGCGTTGGTAGCGGGGGCCCCGGAGACCCAGTACTTC
TRBJ1-3	many	-	TRBV6-1	CASRETGSGNTIYF	TGTGCCAGCAGGGAGACTGGCTCTGGAAACACCATATATTTT
TRBJ2-2	many	TRBD2	TRBV9	CASSVVPSGGAMAGELFF	TGTGCCAGCAGCGTAGTCCCTAGCGGGGGGGCGATGGCCGGGGAGCTGTTTTTT
TRBJ2-3	many	TRBD1	TRBV5-1	CASSHGDRGSTDTQYF	TGCGCCAGCAGCCACGGAGACAGGGGTAGCACAGATACGCAGTATTTT
TRBJ2-3	many	-	TRBV5-4	CASSPVTRPDSGYF	TGTGCCAGCAGCCCGGTTACCCGACCCGACTCGGGGTATTTT
TRBJ2-7	many	-	TRBV7-2	CASSTTGLSSYEQYF	TGTGCCAGCAGCACGACAGGATTGAGCTCCTACGAGCAGTACTTC
TRBJ1-2	many	-	TRBV9	CASSAGDGRFYGYTF	TGTGCCAGCAGCGCCGGGGACGGAAGATTCTATGGCTACACCTTC
TRBJ2-7	many	-	TRBV10-1	CASSRGKTYEQYF	TGCGCCAGCAGTAGAGGCAAAACCTACGAGCAGTACTTC
TRBJ2-1	many	-	TRBV29-1	CSVLGSGSRGSYNEQFF	TGCAGCGTGTTGGGGTCGGGCAGCCGAGGCTCCTACAATGAGCAGTTCTTC
TRBJ2-2	many	TRBD1	TRBV11-2	CASSSWAGTGNTGELFF	TGTGCCAGCAGCTCTTGGGCCGGGACAGGGAACACCGGGGAGCTGTTTTTT
TRBJ1-5	many	TRBD1	TRBV20-1	CSAEPGTAYNQPQHF	TGCAGTGCTGAACCCGGGACAGCTTATAATCAGCCCCAGCATTTT
TRBJ2-7	many	-	TRBV29-1	CSVRVSVDEQYF	TGCAGCGTCCGTGTTTCCGTAGACGAGCAGTACTTC
TRBJ1-6	many	-	TRBV6-1	CASSEDLRDSPLHF	TGTGCCAGCAGTGAAGACCTCCGGGATTCACCCCTCCACTTT
TRBJ2-1	many	TRBD1	TRBV12-3/TRBV12-4	CASSVRQGPYNEQFF	TGTGCCAGCAGTGTTCGACAGGGGCCGTACAATGAGCAGTTCTTC
TRBJ2-7	many	-	TRBV20-1	CSAERPHGIDEQYF	TGCAGTGCTGAACGGCCTCACGGAATCGACGAGCAGTACTTC
TRBJ1-5	many	-	TRBV4-3	CASSQEQGRNQPQHF	TGCGCCAGCAGCCAAGAACAGGGTCGCAATCAGCCCCAGCATTTT
TRBJ2-2	many	-	TRBV3-1	CASSQSRSGELFF	TGTGCCAGCAGCCAATCTAGGTCCGGGGAGCTGTTTTTT
TRBJ1-1	many	-	TRBV5-1	CASSLEPTANTEAFF	TGCGCCAGCAGCTTGGAACCGACTGCGAACACTGAAGCTTTCTTT
TRBJ1-1	many	-	TRBV12-3/TRBV12-4	CASSLRTEAFF	TGTGCCAGCAGTTTAAGGACTGAAGCTTTCTTT
TRBJ1-5	many	-	TRBV28	CASRIEGFGENQPQHF	TGTGCCAGCAGGATTGAGGGGTTCGGGGAGAATCAGCCCCAGCATTTT
TRBJ2-1	many	TRBD2	TRBV15	CATSMGLGSREQFF	TGTGCCACCAGCATGGGACTAGGCAGTCGTGAGCAGTTCTTC
TRBJ1-4	many	-	TRBV25-1	CASSESGENEKLFF	TGTGCCAGCAGTGAATCAGGGGAAAATGAAAAACTGTTTTTT
TRBJ2-3	many	-	TRBV12-3/TRBV12-4	CASTQGEDTQYF	TGTGCCAGCACGCAAGGAGAGGATACGCAGTATTTT